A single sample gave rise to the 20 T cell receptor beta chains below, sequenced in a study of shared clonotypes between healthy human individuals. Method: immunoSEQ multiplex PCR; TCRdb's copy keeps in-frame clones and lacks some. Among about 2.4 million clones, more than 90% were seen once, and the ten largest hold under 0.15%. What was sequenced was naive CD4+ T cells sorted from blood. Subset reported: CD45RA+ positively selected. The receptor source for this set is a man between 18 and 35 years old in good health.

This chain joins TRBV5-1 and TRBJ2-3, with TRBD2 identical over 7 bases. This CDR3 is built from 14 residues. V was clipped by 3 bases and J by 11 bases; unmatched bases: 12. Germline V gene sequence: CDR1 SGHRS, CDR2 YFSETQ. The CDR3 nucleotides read TGCGCCAGCAGCTCAACCGGGGGGAGAATGGAGCAGTATTTT. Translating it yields CASSSTGGRMEQYF.

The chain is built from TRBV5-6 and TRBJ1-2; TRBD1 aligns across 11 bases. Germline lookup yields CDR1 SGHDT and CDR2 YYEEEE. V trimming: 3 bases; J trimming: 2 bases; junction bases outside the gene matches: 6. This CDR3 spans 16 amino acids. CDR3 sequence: CASSSGTGGKNYGYTF. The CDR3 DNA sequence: TGTGCCAGCAGCTCCGGGACAGGGGGGAAGAACTATGGCTACACCTTC. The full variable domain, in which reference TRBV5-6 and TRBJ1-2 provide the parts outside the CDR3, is DAGVTQSPTHLIKTRGQQVTLRCSPKSGHDTVSWYQQALGQGPQFIFQYYEEEERQRGNFPDRFSGHQFPNYSSELNVNALLLGDSALYLCASSSGTGGKNYGYTFGSGTRLTVV.

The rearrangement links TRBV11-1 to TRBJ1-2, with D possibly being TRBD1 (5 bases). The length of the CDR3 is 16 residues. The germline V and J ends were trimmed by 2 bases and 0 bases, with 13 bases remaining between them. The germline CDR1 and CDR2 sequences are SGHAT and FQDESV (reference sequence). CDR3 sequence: CASSLNGGATNYGYTF. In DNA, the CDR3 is TGTGCCAGCAGCTTAAACGGCGGGGCCACTAACTATGGCTACACCTTC.

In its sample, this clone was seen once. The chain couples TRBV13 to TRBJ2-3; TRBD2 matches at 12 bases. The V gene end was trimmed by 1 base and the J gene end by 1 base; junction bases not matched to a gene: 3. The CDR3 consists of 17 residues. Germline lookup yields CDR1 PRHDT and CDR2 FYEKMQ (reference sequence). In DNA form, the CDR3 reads TGTGCCAGCAGCTTAGATCGACTAGCGGGGGGCACAGATACGCAGTATTTT. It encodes CASSLDRLAGGTDTQYF.

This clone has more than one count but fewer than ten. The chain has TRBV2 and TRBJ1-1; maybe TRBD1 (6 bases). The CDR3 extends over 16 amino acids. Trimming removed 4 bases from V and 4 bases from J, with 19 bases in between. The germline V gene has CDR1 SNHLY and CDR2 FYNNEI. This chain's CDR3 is CASSVRDTTMGTEAFF. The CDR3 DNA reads TGTGCCAGCAGTGTCCGGGACACCACCATGGGCACTGAAGCTTTCTTT.

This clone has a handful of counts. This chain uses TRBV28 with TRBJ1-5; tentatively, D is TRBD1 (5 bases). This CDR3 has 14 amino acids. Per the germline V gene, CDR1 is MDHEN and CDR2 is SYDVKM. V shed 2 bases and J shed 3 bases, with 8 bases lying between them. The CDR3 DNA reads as TGTGCCAGCAGTTTAGCAGGGACCAATCAGCCCCAGCATTTT. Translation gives CASSLAGTNQPQHF.

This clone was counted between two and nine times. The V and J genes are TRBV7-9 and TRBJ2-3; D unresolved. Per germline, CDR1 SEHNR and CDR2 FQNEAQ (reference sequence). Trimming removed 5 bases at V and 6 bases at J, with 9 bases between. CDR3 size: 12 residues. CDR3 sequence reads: CASSPIYDTQYF. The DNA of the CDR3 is TGTGCCAGCAGCCCAATATATGATACGCAGTATTTT.

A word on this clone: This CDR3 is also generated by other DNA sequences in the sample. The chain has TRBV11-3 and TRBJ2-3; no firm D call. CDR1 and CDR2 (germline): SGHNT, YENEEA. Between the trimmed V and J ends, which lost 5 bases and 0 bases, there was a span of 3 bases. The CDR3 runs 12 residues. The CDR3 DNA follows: TGTGCCAGCAGCCCCAGCACAGATACGCAGTATTTT. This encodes CASSPSTDTQYF.

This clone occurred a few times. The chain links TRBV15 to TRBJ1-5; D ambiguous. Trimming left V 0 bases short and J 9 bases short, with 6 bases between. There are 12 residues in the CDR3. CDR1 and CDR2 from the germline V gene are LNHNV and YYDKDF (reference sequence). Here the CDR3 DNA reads TGTGCCACCAGCAGAGATCAATCGCCCCAGCATTTT. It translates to CATSRDQSPQHF.

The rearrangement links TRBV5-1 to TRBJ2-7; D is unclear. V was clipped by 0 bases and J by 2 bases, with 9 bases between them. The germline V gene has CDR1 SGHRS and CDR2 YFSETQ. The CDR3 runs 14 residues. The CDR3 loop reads CASSLGQNTYEQYF. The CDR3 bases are TGCGCCAGCAGCTTGGGGCAGAATACCTACGAGCAGTACTTC.

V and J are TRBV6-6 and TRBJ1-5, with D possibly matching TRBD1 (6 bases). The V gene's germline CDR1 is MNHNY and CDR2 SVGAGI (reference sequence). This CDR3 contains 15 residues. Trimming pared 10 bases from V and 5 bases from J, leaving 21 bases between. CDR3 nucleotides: TGTGCCACCGCTATGCGGGGGGCGGAAGATCAGCCCCAGCATTTT. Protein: CATAMRGAEDQPQHF.

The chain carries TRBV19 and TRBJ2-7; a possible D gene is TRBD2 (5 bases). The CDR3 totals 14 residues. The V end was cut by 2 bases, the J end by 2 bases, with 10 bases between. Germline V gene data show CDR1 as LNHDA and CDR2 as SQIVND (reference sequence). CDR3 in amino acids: CASSIRAETYEQYF. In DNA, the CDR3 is TGTGCCAGTAGTATACGAGCGGAGACCTACGAGCAGTACTTC.

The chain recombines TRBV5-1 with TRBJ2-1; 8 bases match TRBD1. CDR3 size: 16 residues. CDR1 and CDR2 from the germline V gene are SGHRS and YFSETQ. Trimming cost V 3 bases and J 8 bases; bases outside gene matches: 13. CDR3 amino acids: CASSSSPVQGAYEQFF. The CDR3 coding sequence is TGCGCCAGCAGCTCATCCCCCGTGCAGGGGGCCTATGAGCAGTTCTTC.

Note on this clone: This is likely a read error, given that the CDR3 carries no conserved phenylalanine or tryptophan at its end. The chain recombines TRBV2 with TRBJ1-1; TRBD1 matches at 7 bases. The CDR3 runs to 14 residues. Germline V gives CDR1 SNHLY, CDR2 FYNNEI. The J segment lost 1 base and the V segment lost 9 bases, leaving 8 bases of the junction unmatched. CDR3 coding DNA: TGTGCCAGACAAATGACAGGGAGGAACACTGAAGCTTTCCTT. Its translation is CARQMTGRNTEAFL.

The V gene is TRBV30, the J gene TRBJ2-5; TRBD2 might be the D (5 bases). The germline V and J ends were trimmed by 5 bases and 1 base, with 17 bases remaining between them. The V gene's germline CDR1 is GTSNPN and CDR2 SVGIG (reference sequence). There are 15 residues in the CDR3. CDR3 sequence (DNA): TGTGCCTGGGGAAACGGGGTTGGCGGCCAAGAGACCCAGTACTTC. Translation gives CAWGNGVGGQETQYF.

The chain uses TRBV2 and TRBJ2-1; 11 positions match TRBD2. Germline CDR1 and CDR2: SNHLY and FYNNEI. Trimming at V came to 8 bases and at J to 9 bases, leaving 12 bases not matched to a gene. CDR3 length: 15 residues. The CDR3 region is CASCLASGGIGEQFF. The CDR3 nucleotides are TGTGCCAGCTGTCTGGCTAGCGGGGGGATCGGTGAGCAGTTCTTC. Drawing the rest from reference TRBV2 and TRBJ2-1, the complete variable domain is EPEVTQTPSHQVTQMGQEVILRCVPISNHLYFYWYRQILGQKVEFLVSFYNNEISEKSEIFDDQFSVERPDGSNFTLKIRSTKLEDSAMYFCASCLASGGIGEQFFGPGTRLTVL.

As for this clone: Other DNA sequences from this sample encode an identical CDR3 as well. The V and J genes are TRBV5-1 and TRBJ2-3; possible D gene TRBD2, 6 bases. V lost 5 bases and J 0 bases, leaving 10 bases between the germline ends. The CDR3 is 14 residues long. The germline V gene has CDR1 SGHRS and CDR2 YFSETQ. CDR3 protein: CASSPGTSTDTQYF. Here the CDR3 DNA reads TGCGCCAGCAGTCCCGGGACTAGCACAGATACGCAGTATTTT. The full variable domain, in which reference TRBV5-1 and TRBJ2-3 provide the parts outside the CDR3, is KAGVTQTPRYLIKTRGQQVTLSCSPISGHRSVSWYQQTPGQGLQFLFEYFSETQRNKGNFPGRFSGRQFSNSRSEMNVSTLELGDSALYLCASSPGTSTDTQYFGPGTRLTVL.

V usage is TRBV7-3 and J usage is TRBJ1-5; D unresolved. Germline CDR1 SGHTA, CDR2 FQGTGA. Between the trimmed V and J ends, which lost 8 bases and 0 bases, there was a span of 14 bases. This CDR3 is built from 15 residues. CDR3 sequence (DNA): TGTGCCAGCCCGGACGGCAAAAATAGCAATCAGCCCCAGCATTTT. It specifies CASPDGKNSNQPQHF.

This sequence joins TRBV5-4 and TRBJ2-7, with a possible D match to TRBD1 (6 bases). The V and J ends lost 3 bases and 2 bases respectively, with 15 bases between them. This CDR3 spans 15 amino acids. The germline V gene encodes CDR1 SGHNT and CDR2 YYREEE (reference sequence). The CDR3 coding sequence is TGTGCCAGCAGCTCGGACAGTACAGCTACCTACGAGCAGTACTTC. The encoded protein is CASSSDSTATYEQYF.

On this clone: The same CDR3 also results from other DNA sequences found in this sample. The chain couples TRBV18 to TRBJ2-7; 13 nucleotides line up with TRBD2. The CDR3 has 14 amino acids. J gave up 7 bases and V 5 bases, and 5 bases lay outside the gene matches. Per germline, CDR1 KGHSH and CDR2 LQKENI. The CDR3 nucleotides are TGTGCCAGCTCAGGACTAGCGGGAGAGGGTGAGCAGTACTTC. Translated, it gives CASSGLAGEGEQYF.